The clone carrying this TCR beta chain showed up many times. The data belong to a study of Graves' ophthalmopathy and Graves' hyperthyroidism. The CDR3 sequence is 11 residues long. Per the germline V gene, CDR1 is MNHNS and CDR2 is SASEGT. V was pared by 6 bases and J by 2 bases, with 4 bases between. TCR beta CDR3 regions were amplified from RNA transcripts. Amplification began with first-round RT-PCR using HTBI primers, then second-round multiplex PCR was performed. Via MiXCR, TCRdb re-called the multiplex PCR reads, giving one row per CDR3 protein. The sample has fewer than 600,000 distinct CDR3 sequences; approximately 15% are singletons.

Material: blood. This sequence was found in a woman aged 25 to 39 with Graves' ophthalmopathy. The rearrangement links TRBV6-1 to TRBJ2-5; no reliable D call. The CDR3 spells CASRQQETQYF. The DNA of the CDR3 is TGTGCCAGCAGACAACAAGAGACCCAGTACTTC.